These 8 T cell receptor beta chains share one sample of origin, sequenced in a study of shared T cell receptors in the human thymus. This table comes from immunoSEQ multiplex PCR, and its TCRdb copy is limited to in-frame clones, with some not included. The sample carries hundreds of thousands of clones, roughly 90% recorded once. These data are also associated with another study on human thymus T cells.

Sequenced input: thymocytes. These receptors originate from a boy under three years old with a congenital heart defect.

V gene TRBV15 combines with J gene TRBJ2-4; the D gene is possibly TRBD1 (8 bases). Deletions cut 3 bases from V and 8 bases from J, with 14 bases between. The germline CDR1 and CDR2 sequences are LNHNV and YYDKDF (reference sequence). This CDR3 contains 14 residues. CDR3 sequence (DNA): TGTGCCACCAGCAGGGCACAGGGGGGGCACATTCAGTACTTC. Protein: CATSRAQGGHIQYF. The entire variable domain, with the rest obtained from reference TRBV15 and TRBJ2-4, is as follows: DAMVIQNPRYQVTQFGKPVTLSCSQTLNHNVMYWYQQKSSQAPKLLFHYYDKDFNNEADTPDNFQSRRPNTSFCFLDIRSPGLGDTAMYLCATSRAQGGHIQYFGAGTRLSVL.

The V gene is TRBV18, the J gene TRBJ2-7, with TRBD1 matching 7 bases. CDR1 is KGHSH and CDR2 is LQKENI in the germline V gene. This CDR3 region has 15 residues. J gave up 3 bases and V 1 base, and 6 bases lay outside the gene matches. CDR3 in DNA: TGTGCCAGCTCACCACAGACAGGGTCTCACTACGAGCAGTACTTC. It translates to CASSPQTGSHYEQYF.

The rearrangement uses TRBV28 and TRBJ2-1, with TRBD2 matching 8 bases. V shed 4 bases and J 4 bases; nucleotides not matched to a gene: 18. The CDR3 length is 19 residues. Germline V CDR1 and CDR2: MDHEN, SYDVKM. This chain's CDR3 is CASSSQPGLAKARYNEQFF. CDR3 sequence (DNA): TGTGCCAGCAGTTCGCAACCCGGACTAGCTAAAGCCCGATACAATGAGCAGTTCTTC.

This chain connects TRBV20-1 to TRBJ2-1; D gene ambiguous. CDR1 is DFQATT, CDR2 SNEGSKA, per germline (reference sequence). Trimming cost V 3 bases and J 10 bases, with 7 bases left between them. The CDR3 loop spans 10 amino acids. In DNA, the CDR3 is TGCAGTGCTAGCTACGGGGAGCAGTTCTTC. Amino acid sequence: CSASYGEQFF.

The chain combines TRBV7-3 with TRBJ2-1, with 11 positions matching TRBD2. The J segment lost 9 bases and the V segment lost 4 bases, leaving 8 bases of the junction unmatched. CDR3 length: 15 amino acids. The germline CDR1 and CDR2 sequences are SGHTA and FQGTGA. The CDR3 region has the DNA TGTGCCAGCAGCTCTACTAGCGGGAGAGTCGGTGAGCAGTTCTTC. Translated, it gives CASSSTSGRVGEQFF.

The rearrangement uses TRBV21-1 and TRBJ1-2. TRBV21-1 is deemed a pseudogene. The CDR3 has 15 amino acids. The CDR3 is CASSAGGTANYGYTF. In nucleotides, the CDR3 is TGTGCCAGCAGCGCGGGGGGGACAGCTAACTATGGCTACACCTTC.

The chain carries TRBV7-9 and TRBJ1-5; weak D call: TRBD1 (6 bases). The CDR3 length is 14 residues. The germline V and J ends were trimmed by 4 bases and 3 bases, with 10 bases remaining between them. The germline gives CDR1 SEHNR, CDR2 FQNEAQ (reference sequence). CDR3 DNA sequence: TGTGCCAGCAGCTCGCAGGGGATCAATCAGCCCCAGCATTTT. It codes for CASSSQGINQPQHF.

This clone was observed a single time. The chain's CDR3 is CASSPRDNPAYNEQFF. The CDR3, as DNA: TGCGCCAGCAGCCCTAGGGACAACCCCGCCTACAATGAGCAGTTCTTC. The chain links TRBV4-3 to TRBJ2-1, with TRBD1 as a possible D gene (6 bases). Trimming cost V 4 bases and J 2 bases, with 15 bases left between them. Germline lookup yields CDR1 LGHNA and CDR2 YSLEER. The CDR3 is 16 residues long.